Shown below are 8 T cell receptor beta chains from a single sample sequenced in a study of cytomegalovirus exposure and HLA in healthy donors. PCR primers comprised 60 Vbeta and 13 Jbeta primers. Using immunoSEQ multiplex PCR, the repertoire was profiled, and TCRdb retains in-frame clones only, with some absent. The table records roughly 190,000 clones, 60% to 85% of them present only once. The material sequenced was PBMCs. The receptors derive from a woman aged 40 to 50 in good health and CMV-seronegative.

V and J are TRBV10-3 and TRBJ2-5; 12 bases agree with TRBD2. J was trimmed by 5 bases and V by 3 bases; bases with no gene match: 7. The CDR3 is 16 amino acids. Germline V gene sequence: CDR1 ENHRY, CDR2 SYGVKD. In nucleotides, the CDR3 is TGTGCCATCAGTGATCTAGCGGGAGGGAGGAGGGAGACCCAGTACTTC. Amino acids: CAISDLAGGRRETQYF.

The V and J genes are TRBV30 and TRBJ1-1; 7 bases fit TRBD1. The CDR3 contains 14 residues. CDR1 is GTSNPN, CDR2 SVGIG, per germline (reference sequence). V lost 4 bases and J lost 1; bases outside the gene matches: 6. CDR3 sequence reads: CAWTKGQSNTEAFF. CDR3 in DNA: TGTGCCTGGACTAAGGGACAGTCGAACACTGAAGCTTTCTTT. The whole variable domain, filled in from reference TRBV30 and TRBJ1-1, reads SQTIHQWPATLVQPVGSPLSLECTVEGTSNPNLYWYRQAAGRGLQLLFYSVGIGQISSEVPQNLSASRPQDRQFILSSKKLLLSDSGFYLCAWTKGQSNTEAFFGQGTRLTVV.

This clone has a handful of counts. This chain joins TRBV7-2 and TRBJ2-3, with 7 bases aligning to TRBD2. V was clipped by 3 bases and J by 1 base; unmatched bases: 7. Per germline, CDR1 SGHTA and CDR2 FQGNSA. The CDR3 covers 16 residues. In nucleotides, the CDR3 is TGTGCCAGCAGCTTTCGGGCTAGCGGCCGCACAGATACGCAGTATTTT. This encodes CASSFRASGRTDTQYF.

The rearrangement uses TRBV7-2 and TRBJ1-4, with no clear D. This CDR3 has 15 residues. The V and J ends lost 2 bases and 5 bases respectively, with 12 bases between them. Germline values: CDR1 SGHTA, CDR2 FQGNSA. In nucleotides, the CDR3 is TGTGCCAGCAGCTTAAACGGCCAGGCCAATGAAAAACTGTTTTTT. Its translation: CASSLNGQANEKLFF.

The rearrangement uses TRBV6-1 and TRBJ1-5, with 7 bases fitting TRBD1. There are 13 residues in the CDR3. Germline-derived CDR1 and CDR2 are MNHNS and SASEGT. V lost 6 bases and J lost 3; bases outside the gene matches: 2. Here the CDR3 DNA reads TGTGCCAGCAGGGGACAGCCCAATCAGCCCCAGCATTTT. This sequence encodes CASRGQPNQPQHF.

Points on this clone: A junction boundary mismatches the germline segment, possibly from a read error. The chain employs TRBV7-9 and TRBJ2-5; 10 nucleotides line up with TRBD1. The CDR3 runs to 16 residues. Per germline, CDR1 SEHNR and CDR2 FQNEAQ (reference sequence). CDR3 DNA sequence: TGTTCCAGCAGCGCTCAGCCGGGACAGGGGTTAGAGACCCAGTACTTC. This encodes CSSSAQPGQGLETQYF.

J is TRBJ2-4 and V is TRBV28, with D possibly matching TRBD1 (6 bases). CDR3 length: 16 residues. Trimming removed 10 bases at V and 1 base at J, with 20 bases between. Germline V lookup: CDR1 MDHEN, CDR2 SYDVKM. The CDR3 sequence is CATQELFRGAKNIQYF. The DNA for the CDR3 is TGTGCCACCCAGGAACTTTTTAGGGGGGCCAAAAACATTCAGTACTTC. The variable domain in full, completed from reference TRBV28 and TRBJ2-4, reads DVKVTQSSRYLVKRTGEKVFLECVQDMDHENMFWYRQDPGLGLRLIYFSYDVKMKEKGDIPEGYSVSREKKERFSLILESASTNQTSMYLCATQELFRGAKNIQYFGAGTRLSVL.

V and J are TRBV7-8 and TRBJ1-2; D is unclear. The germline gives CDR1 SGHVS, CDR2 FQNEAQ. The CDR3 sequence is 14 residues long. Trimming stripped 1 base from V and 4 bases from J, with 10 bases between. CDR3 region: CASSLGRLSYGYTF. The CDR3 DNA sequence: TGTGCCAGCAGCTTAGGGCGACTCTCCTATGGCTACACCTTC. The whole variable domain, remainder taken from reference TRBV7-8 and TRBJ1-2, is GAGVSQSPRYKVAKRGQDVALRCDPISGHVSLFWYQQALGQGPEFLTYFQNEAQLDKSGLPSDRFFAERPEGSVSTLKIQRTQQEDSAVYLCASSLGRLSYGYTFGSGTRLTVV.